A single sample is the source of the 5 T cell receptor beta chains below, sequenced in a study of T cells in Graves' hyperthyroidism and ophthalmopathy. Regions amplified from RNA transcripts were the TCR beta CDR3 regions. A first-round RT-PCR of the TCR CDR3 used the HTBI primer set. MiXCR, applied by TCRdb to the multiplex PCR reads, yields one record per CDR3 protein. The table lists hundreds of thousands of distinct CDR3 sequences, 14% of them singletons. Sequenced material: blood. Receptor source: a woman in her 30s with Graves' hyperthyroidism.

This chain connects TRBV20-1 to TRBJ2-7, with 8 bases aligning to TRBD1. The germline gives CDR1 DFQATT, CDR2 SNEGSKA (reference sequence). Trimming took 0 bases from V and 1 from J; bases not matched to a gene: 5. The CDR3 consists of 15 residues. The CDR3: CSARDRGQGSYEQYF. Here the CDR3 DNA reads TGCAGTGCTAGAGACAGGGGGCAGGGGTCCTACGAGCAGTACTTC.

As for this clonotype: A single base separates this from a much larger clone, so it may be a read error. The J gene is TRBJ2-1, the V gene TRBV6-1, with TRBD2 identical over 13 bases. V lost 7 bases to trimming and J lost 8 bases; unmatched junction nucleotides: 8. The CDR3 length is 15 residues. Germline assignment: CDR1 MNHNS and CDR2 SASEGT. The CDR3 here is CASILAGGGRHEQFF. In DNA, the CDR3 is TGTGCCAGCATACTAGCGGGAGGGGGTCGGCATGAGCAGTTCTTC.

This clonotype was seen a handful of times. The chain has TRBV3-1 and TRBJ2-1; D gene ambiguous. V shed 1 base and J shed 1 base, with 14 bases lying between them. This CDR3 is 17 amino acids long. Germline V gene lookup returns CDR1 LGHDT and CDR2 YNNKEL (reference sequence). CDR3 sequence: CASSQAGQAISYNEQFF. Here the CDR3 DNA reads TGTGCCAGCAGCCAAGCGGGCCAGGCAATATCCTACAATGAGCAGTTCTTC.

The chain employs TRBV20-1 and TRBJ1-4; 9 bases are a match to TRBD1. Losses at the gene ends were 0 bases for V and 3 bases for J; bases not matched to a gene: 14. CDR1 DFQATT and CDR2 SNEGSKA come from the germline V gene (reference sequence). CDR3 length equals 19 residues. CDR3: CSARDLIGGQGVPNEKLFF. The CDR3 nucleotides are TGCAGTGCTAGAGATCTTATAGGGGGACAGGGAGTACCTAATGAAAAACTGTTTTTT.

This clonotype was detected a few times. V gene TRBV10-3 combines with J gene TRBJ1-3; D perhaps matches TRBD1 (5 bases). Trimming removed 1 base from V and 0 bases from J, with 10 bases in between. Germline CDR1 and CDR2: ENHRY and SYGVKD. The length of the CDR3 is 16 residues. CDR3 nucleotides: TGTGCCATCAGTGAGTTCCTAGACAGCTCTGGAAACACCATATATTTT. It is translated as CAISEFLDSSGNTIYF.